One sample yielded the 22 T cell receptor beta chains listed below, sequenced in a study of T cell responses to AZD1222 COVID-19 vaccine. The repertoire was sequenced with immunoSEQ multiplex PCR; TCRdb's copy has only in-frame clones and lacks some. Of 90,000 or so clones detected, about 89% appear once; the ten largest clones hold 2% to 3%. This specimen consisted of peripheral blood, obtained on day 0 of AZD1222 vaccination. The receptor set was obtained from an adult in good health.

Here the CDR3 reads CASSPPNRPSYNEQFF. The CDR3 nucleotides are TGTGCCAGCTCACCACCAAACAGGCCTTCCTACAATGAGCAGTTCTTC. This chain uses TRBV18 with TRBJ2-1; D is possibly TRBD1 (5 bases). The CDR3 has 16 amino acids. V was cut by 0 bases and J by 1 base, with 10 bases left in between. Germline values: CDR1 KGHSH, CDR2 LQKENI. Combining the CDR3 with reference TRBV18 and TRBJ2-1 gives the whole variable domain NAGVMQNPRHLVRRRGQEARLRCSPMKGHSHVYWYRQLPEEGLKFMVYLQKENIIDESGMPKERFSAEFPKEGPSILRIQQVVRGDSAAYFCASSPPNRPSYNEQFFGPGTRLTVL.

The gene calls are TRBV5-5 and TRBJ2-1; D not certain. Looked up from germline, CDR1 is SGHKS and CDR2 is YYEKEE (reference sequence). The CDR3 consists of 20 residues. V was trimmed by 0 bases and J by 2 bases, leaving 24 bases between them. CDR3 region: CASSLVDVAYNLIAYNEQFF. In nucleotides, the CDR3 is TGTGCCAGCAGCTTGGTCGACGTGGCCTACAATCTAATCGCCTACAATGAGCAGTTCTTC.

The chain carries TRBV7-2 and TRBJ2-3, with 8 bases lining up with TRBD2. CDR1 and CDR2 (germline): SGHTA, FQGNSA. The trim removed 2 bases at V and 4 bases at J, leaving 11 bases unmatched. This CDR3 has 17 residues. The CDR3 is CASSLLGSGVGADTQYF. The CDR3 DNA is TGTGCCAGCAGCTTACTGGGTAGCGGGGTTGGCGCAGATACGCAGTATTTT.

In DNA form, the CDR3 reads TGCAGCGTTGCGGACATCGGAAACCGAAGGGACACTGAAGCTTTCTTT. This codes for CSVADIGNRRDTEAFF. V gene TRBV29-1 combines with J gene TRBJ1-1, with D tentatively TRBD1 (5 bases). The ends were cut back, 4 bases at V and 3 bases at J, with 21 bases in the middle. This CDR3 contains 16 residues. Germline-derived CDR1 and CDR2 are SQVTM and ANQGSEA. The entire variable domain, with the rest obtained from reference TRBV29-1 and TRBJ1-1, is as follows: SAVISQKPSRDICQRGTSLTIQCQVDSQVTMMFWYRQQPGQSLTLIATANQGSEATYESGFVIDKFPISRPNLTFSTLTVSNMSPEDSSIYLCSVADIGNRRDTEAFFGQGTRLTVV.

V gene TRBV18 combines with J gene TRBJ1-3, with a weak D call TRBD1 (5 bases). The CDR3 runs 15 residues. Germline V gene lookup returns CDR1 KGHSH and CDR2 LQKENI. V was cut by 1 base and J by 2 bases, with 9 bases left in between. The CDR3: CASSPQGVTGNTIYF. CDR3 in DNA: TGTGCCAGCTCACCACAAGGGGTTACTGGAAACACCATATATTTT. The entire variable domain, with the rest obtained from reference TRBV18 and TRBJ1-3, is as follows: NAGVMQNPRHLVRRRGQEARLRCSPMKGHSHVYWYRQLPEEGLKFMVYLQKENIIDESGMPKERFSAEFPKEGPSILRIQQVVRGDSAAYFCASSPQGVTGNTIYFGEGSWLTVV.

The chain employs TRBV5-6 and TRBJ2-7; no clear D gene. V lost 2 bases and J 7 bases, leaving 16 bases between the germline ends. Germline V gene lookup returns CDR1 SGHDT and CDR2 YYEEEE. The CDR3 spans 14 residues. CDR3 sequence (DNA): TGTGCCAGCAGCTTCTCCGGGCGGTTCCGGGAGCAGTACTTC. This sequence encodes CASSFSGRFREQYF.

The rearrangement links TRBV7-9 to TRBJ1-1, with D maybe TRBD1 (5 bases). The ends were cut back, 1 base at V and 10 bases at J, with 25 bases in the middle. Germline V gene data show CDR1 as SEHNR and CDR2 as FQNEAQ (reference sequence). The CDR3 contains 17 residues. CDR3 amino acids: CASSLGPGRGFGFSAFF. In DNA form, the CDR3 reads TGTGCCAGCAGCTTAGGACCAGGGAGAGGTTTCGGTTTCTCAGCTTTCTTT.

This rearrangement joins TRBV5-1 to TRBJ1-4, with D unclear. This CDR3 is 16 amino acids long. V was shortened by 4 bases and J by 0 bases, with 13 bases between the two germline ends. Looked up from germline, CDR1 is SGHRS and CDR2 is YFSETQ. In nucleotides, the CDR3 is TGCGCCAGCAGCCCTCATGGAACTGCAACTAATGAAAAACTGTTTTTT. As protein: CASSPHGTATNEKLFF.

This rearrangement joins TRBV6-4 to TRBJ2-2; 8 bases agree with TRBD2. The germline CDR1 and CDR2 sequences are MRHNA and SNTAGT. The V segment lost 6 bases and the J segment 4 bases; nucleotides outside the gene matches: 1. This CDR3 is built from 13 residues. CDR3 bases: TGTGCCAGCAGCGGGACTAGCACCGGGGAGCTGTTTTTT. Translation: CASSGTSTGELFF.

The chain recombines TRBV9 with TRBJ2-1; D is uncertain. CDR1 and CDR2 from the germline V gene are SGDLS and YYNGEE. V gave up 0 bases and J gave up 4 bases, with 2 bases separating them. The CDR3 runs 12 residues. In DNA form, the CDR3 reads TGTGCCAGCAGCGTAGGGTACAATGAGCAGTTCTTC. The encoded protein is CASSVGYNEQFF.

The chain uses TRBV20-1 and TRBJ2-7, with 11 bases matching TRBD1. CDR3 size: 15 residues. V trimming: 3 bases; J trimming: 4 bases; junction bases outside the gene matches: 8. Per the germline V gene, CDR1 is DFQATT and CDR2 is SNEGSKA (reference sequence). Written as DNA, the CDR3 is TGCAGTGCTAGTCGCCCAGGACAGGGGGCTTACGAGCAGTACTTC. Translation gives CSASRPGQGAYEQYF.

The V and J genes are TRBV10-1 and TRBJ1-4, with D possibly being TRBD1 (6 bases). The CDR3 extends over 13 amino acids. Per the germline V gene, CDR1 is WNHNN and CDR2 is SYGVQD (reference sequence). The V and J ends lost 8 bases and 7 bases respectively, with 14 bases between them. The DNA of the CDR3 is TGCGCCAGCGTGGTAGGGGGTAGTGAAAAACTGTTTTTT. The encoded protein is CASVVGGSEKLFF.

V usage is TRBV7-2 and J usage is TRBJ2-3; 7 bases map to TRBD2. CDR1 and CDR2 from the germline V gene are SGHTA and FQGNSA. Losses at the gene ends were 3 bases for V and 0 bases for J; bases not matched to a gene: 6. CDR3 length: 16 residues. CDR3 region: CASSFAGGVSTDTQYF. CDR3 DNA sequence: TGTGCCAGCAGCTTTGCTGGGGGGGTAAGCACAGATACGCAGTATTTT.

J is TRBJ1-6 and V is TRBV6-5; unclear D gene. V dropped 4 bases and J dropped 8 bases, with 6 bases sitting between them. Germline V gene data show CDR1 as MNHEY and CDR2 as SVGAGI. The CDR3 length is 12 residues. The CDR3 loop is CASSFKYSPLHF. Written as DNA, the CDR3 is TGTGCCAGCAGTTTCAAATATTCACCCCTCCACTTT.

This chain uses TRBV4-2 with TRBJ2-1; TRBD1 agrees at 9 bases. With 1 base clipped from V and 1 base from J, the junction kept 2 bases outside the gene matches. The germline gives CDR1 LGHNA, CDR2 YNFKEQ. The CDR3 is made up of 16 amino acids. The CDR3 reads CASSQGQGGSYNEQFF. The CDR3 nucleotides are TGTGCCAGCAGCCAAGGACAGGGGGGGTCCTACAATGAGCAGTTCTTC.

The chain uses TRBV9 and TRBJ2-7; no clear D. Trimming removed 5 bases at V and 3 bases at J, with 15 bases between. The CDR3 covers 14 residues. In germline, CDR1 is SGDLS, CDR2 YYNGEE. The CDR3 region has the DNA TGTGCCAGCAGTAGGCAGGAACTTGGCTACGAGCAGTACTTC. It yields the protein CASSRQELGYEQYF.

The chain links TRBV6-1 to TRBJ2-7, with TRBD2 matching 9 bases. CDR1 and CDR2 from the germline V gene are MNHNS and SASEGT. This CDR3 contains 16 residues. V gave up 2 bases and J gave up 3 bases; unmatched junction bases: 8. Here the CDR3 DNA reads TGTGCCAGCAGTGAAAATGGTAGCGGGGGCCTCTACGAGCAGTACTTC. Translating it yields CASSENGSGGLYEQYF.

V gene TRBV28 combines with J gene TRBJ1-1, with no clear D. Germline CDR1 reads MDHEN; CDR2 reads SYDVKM. The V gene lost 3 bases and the J gene lost 1 base, with 9 bases spanning the gap. There are 14 residues in the CDR3. The CDR3 coding sequence is TGTGCCAGCAGTTTTACCCGCGGGAACACTGAAGCTTTCTTT. This gives the protein CASSFTRGNTEAFF.

The chain is built from TRBV7-9 and TRBJ2-2, with 9 nucleotides matching TRBD2. The CDR3 is 16 amino acids. Trimming at V came to 2 bases and at J to 5 bases, leaving 6 bases not matched to a gene. CDR1 is SEHNR and CDR2 is FQNEAQ in the germline V gene (reference sequence). The CDR3 nucleotides read TGTGCCAGCAGCTTATTAGTAGCGGGAGTAACCGGGGAGCTGTTTTTT. Protein: CASSLLVAGVTGELFF.

This clone was found a few times. J is TRBJ2-4 and V is TRBV11-3; perhaps TRBD1 as D (5 bases). Trimming stripped 1 base from V and 8 bases from J, with 12 bases between. CDR3 length: 14 amino acids. Germline CDR1 SGHNT, CDR2 YENEEA. The CDR3 nucleotides are TGTGCCAGCAGCTTAGGACAGAGCAGCGACATTCAGTACTTC. It is translated as CASSLGQSSDIQYF.

This rearrangement joins TRBV28 to TRBJ2-7; either TRBD1 or TRBD2 may fit D (6 bases each). Germline assignment: CDR1 MDHEN and CDR2 SYDVKM. The V gene lost 2 bases and the J gene lost 4 bases, with 12 bases spanning the gap. The CDR3 runs to 14 residues. The CDR3 is CASSLGGRGYEQYF. CDR3 in DNA: TGTGCCAGCAGTTTAGGGGGGCGGGGTTACGAGCAGTACTTC.

V gene TRBV3-1 (or the pseudogene TRBV3-2) combines with J gene TRBJ2-5; D possibly matches TRBD1 or TRBD2 (5 bases each). Trimming took 0 bases from V and 0 from J, leaving 11 bases between them. The CDR3 sequence is 16 residues long. The V gene's germline CDR1 is LGHDT and CDR2 YNNKEL (reference sequence). The CDR3 DNA sequence: TGTGCCAGCAGCCAAGAGTGGGGGTCGAACCAAGAGACCCAGTACTTC. Translated, it gives CASSQEWGSNQETQYF.